This T cell receptor beta chain was captured in a study of blood T cell repertoires in COVID-19. Germline V gives CDR1 MDHEN, CDR2 SYDVKM. Trimming took 7 bases from V and 13 from J, leaving 13 bases between them. CDR3 length: 11 amino acids. In the study's own analysis: Counts of nucleated cells, estimated from reference gene primer amplification, were obtained. Data came from immunoSEQ multiplex PCR; TCRdb stores just in-frame clones and leaves some out. V and J calls and clone size are as listed in that table; D and trimming were resolved from the DNA. This sample carries 100,000 to 150,000 clones, 85% of them seen once, and the ten largest clones take around 3%.

This clonotype was obtained from an elderly woman with COVID-19, enrolled during active disease. The specimen was peripheral blood. The V gene is TRBV28, the J gene TRBJ1-4; weak D call: TRBD1 (5 bases). The DNA of the CDR3 is TGTGCCAGCACCTTCCGGGACTTACTGTTTTTT. Encoded protein: CASTFRDLLFF. The full variable domain, in which reference TRBV28 and TRBJ1-4 provide the parts outside the CDR3, is DVKVTQSSRYLVKRTGEKVFLECVQDMDHENMFWYRQDPGLGLRLIYFSYDVKMKEKGDIPEGYSVSREKKERFSLILESASTNQTSMYLCASTFRDLLFFGSGTQLSVL.